The 2 T cell receptor beta chains below all came from one sample that was sequenced in a study of molecular identifiers for immune sequencing clone quantification. TCRdb re-called the PCR reads with MiXCR, one entry per CDR3 protein. The table includes more than 95,000 distinct CDR3 sequences, less than 25% detected once. Input material: naive CD8+ T cells from blood, with Jurkat cell RNA spiked in. Subset: FACS-sorted CD8+CD4-CCR7+CD45RA+ naive T cells. Every receptor here comes from a human donor in good health. Some libraries in this study had Jurkat cell RNA spiked in.

Notes on this clonotype: A much larger clone differs by one base, so this may be a read error. V gene TRBV7-6 combines with J gene TRBJ2-2; D perhaps matches TRBD1 (6 bases). This CDR3 comprises 19 residues. Per germline, CDR1 SGHVS and CDR2 FNYEAQ. Between the trimmed V and J ends, which lost 5 bases and 4 bases, there was a span of 26 bases. The CDR3 is CASSQFTAGTKMSTGELFF. In DNA form, the CDR3 reads TGTGCCAGCAGCCAATTCACTGCCGGGACAAAGATGAGCACCGGGGAGCTGTTTTTT.

This clonotype was counted only a few times. The chain is built from TRBV5-4 and TRBJ1-2; 7 bases line up with TRBD1. Germline loops: CDR1 SGHNT, CDR2 YYREEE (reference sequence). The CDR3 covers 16 residues. The V and J ends lost 4 bases and 1 base, in that order; junction bases with no gene match: 10. Here the CDR3 reads CASSTDRAGNNYGYTF. As DNA, the CDR3 is TGTGCCAGCAGCACTGACAGGGCAGGAAATAACTATGGCTACACCTTC.